A selection of T cell receptor beta chains follows, all from one sample in a study of blood T cell repertoires in COVID-19. Profiled with immunoSEQ multiplex PCR; TCRdb holds only in-frame clones, not every one. In the table there are 250,000 to 300,000 clones, under 90% of which are singletons. The sequenced sample consisted of PBMCs or T cells enriched from blood (not recorded which). These receptors were collected from an older woman who had recovered from COVID-19. The CDR3 runs from the conserved cysteine through the conserved F or W. D genes are given only for firm matches. Clone size is stated in some rows and not others, as once, few, many or a class when expanded.

>TRBJ1-2|TRBV6-5|.|TRBD1
CASSPQGNGYTF
TGTGCCAGCAGTCCACAGGGGAATGGCTACACCTTC
>TRBJ2-2|TRBV7-6|.|TRBD1
CASSPRQGLGELFF
TGTGCCAGCAGCCCTAGACAGGGGTTGGGGGAGCTGTTTTTT
>TRBJ1-1|TRBV7-8|.|.
CASTLNLNTEAFF
TGTGCCAGCACCCTAAACTTGAACACTGAAGCTTTCTTT
>TRBJ2-7|TRBV25-1|.|.
CASEQGYEQYF
TGTGCCAGCGAGCAGGGCTACGAGCAGTACTTC
>TRBJ2-7|TRBV6-1|.|.
CASSEASPGAGLVYEQYF
TGTGCCAGCAGTGAAGCCTCCCCAGGCGCAGGGTTGGTCTACGAGCAGTACTTC
>TRBJ2-1|TRBV5-1|.|.
CASSTGSSYNEQFF
TGCGCCAGCAGCACAGGAAGCTCCTACAATGAGCAGTTCTTC
>TRBJ1-2|TRBV6-5|.|.
CATLPGQHNYGYTF
TGTGCCACCCTCCCTGGACAGCATAACTATGGCTACACCTTC
>TRBJ2-1|TRBV10-3|.|.
CAISSPGGLSEQFF
TGTGCCATCAGTTCTCCCGGGGGTCTTAGTGAGCAGTTCTTC
>TRBJ1-6|TRBV28|.|.
CDMTVYNSPLHF
TGTGACATGACAGTCTATAATTCACCCCTCCACTTT
>TRBJ2-7|TRBV5-1|once|TRBD1
CASSLIIGQVYEQYF
TGCGCCAGCAGCTTGATAATCGGACAGGTTTACGAGCAGTACTTC
>TRBJ1-6|TRBV27|.|TRBD1
CASSSGQGISPLHF
TGTGCCAGCAGTTCCGGACAGGGGATTTCACCCCTCCACTTT
>TRBJ2-2|TRBV6-4|.|.
CASSDRNTGELFF
TGTGCCAGCAGTGATAGGAACACCGGGGAGCTGTTTTTT
>TRBJ1-2|TRBV3-1/TRBV3-2|once|TRBD1
CASSVRGQGGGYTF
TGTGCCAGCAGCGTACGCGGACAGGGGGGTGGCTACACCTTC
>TRBJ1-1|TRBV5-1|.|TRBD1
CASSLVAGGAGEAFF
TGCGCCAGCAGCTTGGTCGCAGGGGGCGCCGGTGAAGCTTTCTTT
>TRBJ1-2|TRBV7-8|.|.
CASSSNGGYGYTF
TGTGCCAGCAGCTCCAACGGGGGCTATGGCTACACCTTC
>TRBJ2-1|TRBV5-1|.|TRBD2
CASSRIGLAGGGNEQFF
TGCGCCAGCAGCCGTATCGGACTAGCGGGAGGTGGGAATGAGCAGTTCTTC
>TRBJ1-2|TRBV9|few|.
CASSVPTHGYTF
TGTGCCAGCAGCGTCCCTACCCATGGCTACACCTTC
>TRBJ1-6|TRBV6-5|.|TRBD1
CASSRGQGNSPLHF
TGTGCCAGCAGTAGAGGACAGGGTAATTCACCCCTCCACTTT
>TRBJ1-1|TRBV29-1|.|.
CSVEEATEAFF
TGCAGCGTTGAGGAGGCCACTGAAGCTTTCTTT
>TRBJ2-1|TRBV28|.|TRBD2
CASSFGPSSGSYNEQFF
TGTGCCAGCAGTTTCGGTCCCTCTAGCGGGAGCTACAATGAGCAGTTCTTC
>TRBJ1-2|TRBV5-1|.|TRBD1
CASSISGDRVPLGYTF
TGCGCCAGCAGCATATCCGGGGACAGGGTTCCCCTTGGCTACACCTTC
>TRBJ1-3|TRBV7-8|.|.
CASSLIGNSGNTIYF
TGTGCCAGCAGCTTAATCGGGAACTCTGGAAACACCATATATTTT
>TRBJ2-7|TRBV5-1|.|TRBD1
CASRPDRGEQYF
TGCGCCAGCAGACCAGACAGGGGCGAGCAGTACTTC